The entry below describes one TCR beta chain. Germline CDR1 reads GTSNPN; CDR2 reads SVGIG (reference sequence). CDR3 length: 17 residues. V trimming: 5 bases; J trimming: 5 bases; junction bases outside the gene matches: 14. The table came from immunoSEQ multiplex PCR; TCRdb's copy has only in-frame clones and leaves some out. The table shows about 83,000 clones, with around 96% occurring only once. The entry originates in a study of T cell changes during pregnancy in multiple sclerosis. The sample consisted of peripheral blood, taken in the second trimester of pregnancy. This chain links TRBV30 with TRBJ2-5; 13 bases map to TRBD2. This clonotype was obtained from a female donor with multiple sclerosis, enrolled in a pregnancy study. In nucleotides, the CDR3 is TGTGCCTGGGCCGGAGGTCTACTAGCGGGAGGGAAGGAGACCCAGTACTTC. It translates to CAWAGGLLAGGKETQYF.